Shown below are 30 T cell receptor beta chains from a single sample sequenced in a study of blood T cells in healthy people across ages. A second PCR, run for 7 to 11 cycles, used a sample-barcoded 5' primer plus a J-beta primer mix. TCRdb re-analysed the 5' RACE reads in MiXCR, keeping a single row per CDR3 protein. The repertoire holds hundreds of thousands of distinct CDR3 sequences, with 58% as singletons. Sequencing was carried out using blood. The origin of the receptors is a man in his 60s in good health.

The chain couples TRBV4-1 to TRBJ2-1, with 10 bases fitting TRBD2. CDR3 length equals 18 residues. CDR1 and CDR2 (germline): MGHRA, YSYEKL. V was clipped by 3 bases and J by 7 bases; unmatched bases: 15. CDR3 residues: CASSHPTGAGGPFNEQFF. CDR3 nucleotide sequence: TGCGCCAGCAGCCACCCCACGGGAGCGGGGGGGCCTTTTAATGAGCAGTTCTTC.

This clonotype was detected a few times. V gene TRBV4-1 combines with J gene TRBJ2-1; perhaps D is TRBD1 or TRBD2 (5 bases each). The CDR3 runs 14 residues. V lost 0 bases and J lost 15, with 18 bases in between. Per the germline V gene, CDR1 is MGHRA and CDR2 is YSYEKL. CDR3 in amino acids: CASSQDRYRDLAFF. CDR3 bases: TGCGCCAGCAGCCAAGATCGATACCGGGACCTTGCGTTCTTC.

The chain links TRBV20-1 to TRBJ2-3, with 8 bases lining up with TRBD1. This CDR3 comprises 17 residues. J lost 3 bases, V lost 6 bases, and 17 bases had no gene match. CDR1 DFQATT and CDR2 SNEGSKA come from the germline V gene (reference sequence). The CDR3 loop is CSAEAWTDRGRTDTQYF. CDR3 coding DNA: TGCAGTGCCGAGGCTTGGACCGACAGGGGTAGGACAGATACGCAGTATTTT.

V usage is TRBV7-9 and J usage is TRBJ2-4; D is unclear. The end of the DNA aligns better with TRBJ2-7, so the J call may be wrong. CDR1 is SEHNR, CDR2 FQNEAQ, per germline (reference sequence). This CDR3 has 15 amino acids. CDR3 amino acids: CASSLRSTTMDEQYF. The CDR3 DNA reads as TGTGCCAGCAGCTTACGGTCCACGACCATGGACGAGCAGTACTTC.

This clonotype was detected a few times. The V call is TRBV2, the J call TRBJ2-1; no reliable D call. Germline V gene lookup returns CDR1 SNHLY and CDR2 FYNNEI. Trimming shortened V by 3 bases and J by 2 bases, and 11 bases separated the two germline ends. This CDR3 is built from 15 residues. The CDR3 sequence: CASSDGRNAYNEQFF. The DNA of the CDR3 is TGTGCCAGCAGTGACGGGCGGAACGCCTACAATGAGCAGTTCTTC.

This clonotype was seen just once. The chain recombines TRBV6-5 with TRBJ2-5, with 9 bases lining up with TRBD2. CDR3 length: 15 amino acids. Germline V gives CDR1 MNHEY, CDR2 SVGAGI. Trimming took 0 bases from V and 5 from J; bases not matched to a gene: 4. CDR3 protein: CASSYSGTSRETQYF. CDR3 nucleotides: TGTGCCAGCAGTTACTCAGGGACTAGCAGGGAGACCCAGTACTTC.

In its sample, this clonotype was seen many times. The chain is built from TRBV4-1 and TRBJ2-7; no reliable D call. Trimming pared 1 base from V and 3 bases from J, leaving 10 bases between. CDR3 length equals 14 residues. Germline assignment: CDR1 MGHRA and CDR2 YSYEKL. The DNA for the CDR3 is TGCGCCAGCAGCCAAGCGCCACGGCTCTACGAGCAGTACTTC. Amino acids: CASSQAPRLYEQYF.

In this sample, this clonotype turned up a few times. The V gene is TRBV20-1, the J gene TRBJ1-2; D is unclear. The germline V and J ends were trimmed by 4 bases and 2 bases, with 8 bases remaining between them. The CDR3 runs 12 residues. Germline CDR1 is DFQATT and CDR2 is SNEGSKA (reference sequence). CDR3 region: CSATFRNYGYTF. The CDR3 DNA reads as TGCAGTGCTACCTTTCGGAACTATGGCTACACCTTC.

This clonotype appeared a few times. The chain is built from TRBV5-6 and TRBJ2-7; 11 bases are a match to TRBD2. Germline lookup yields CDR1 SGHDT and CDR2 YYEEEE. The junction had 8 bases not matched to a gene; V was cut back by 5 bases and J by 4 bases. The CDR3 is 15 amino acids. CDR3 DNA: TGTGCCAGCAGTCGGCTAGCGGGAGGAACGTACGAGCAGTACTTC. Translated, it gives CASSRLAGGTYEQYF.

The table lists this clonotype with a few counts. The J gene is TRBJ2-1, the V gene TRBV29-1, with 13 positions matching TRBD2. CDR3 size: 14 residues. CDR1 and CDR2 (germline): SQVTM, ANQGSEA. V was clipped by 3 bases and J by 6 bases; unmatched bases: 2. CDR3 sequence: CSVDRLAGGNEQFF. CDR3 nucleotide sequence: TGCAGCGTTGACCGACTAGCGGGGGGCAATGAGCAGTTCTTC.

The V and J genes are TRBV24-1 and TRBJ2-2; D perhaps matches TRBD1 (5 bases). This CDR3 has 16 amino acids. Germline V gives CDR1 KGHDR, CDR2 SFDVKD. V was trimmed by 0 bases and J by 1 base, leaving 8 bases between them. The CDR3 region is CATSDLGRENTGELFF. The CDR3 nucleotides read TGTGCCACCAGTGATTTGGGCAGGGAGAACACCGGGGAGCTGTTTTTT.

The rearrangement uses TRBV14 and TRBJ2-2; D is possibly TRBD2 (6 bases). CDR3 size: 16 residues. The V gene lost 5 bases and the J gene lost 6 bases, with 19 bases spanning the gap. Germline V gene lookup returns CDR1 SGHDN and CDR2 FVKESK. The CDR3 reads CASSSIAAPDAGELFF. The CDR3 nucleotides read TGTGCCAGCAGCTCAATAGCGGCGCCGGATGCCGGGGAGCTGTTTTTT.

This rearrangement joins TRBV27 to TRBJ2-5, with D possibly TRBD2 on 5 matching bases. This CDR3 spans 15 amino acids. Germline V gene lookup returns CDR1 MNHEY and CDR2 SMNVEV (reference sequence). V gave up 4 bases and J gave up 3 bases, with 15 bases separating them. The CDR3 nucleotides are TGTGCCAGCAGTTCTAGATTACCGAGGGAAGAGACCCAGTACTTC. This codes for CASSSRLPREETQYF.

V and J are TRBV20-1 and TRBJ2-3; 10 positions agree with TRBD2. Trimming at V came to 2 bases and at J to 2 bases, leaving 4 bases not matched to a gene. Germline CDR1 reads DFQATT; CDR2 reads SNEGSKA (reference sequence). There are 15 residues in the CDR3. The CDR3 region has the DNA TGCAGTGCTAGAAGAGCGGGGGGGTCCACAGATACGCAGTATTTT. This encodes CSARRAGGSTDTQYF.

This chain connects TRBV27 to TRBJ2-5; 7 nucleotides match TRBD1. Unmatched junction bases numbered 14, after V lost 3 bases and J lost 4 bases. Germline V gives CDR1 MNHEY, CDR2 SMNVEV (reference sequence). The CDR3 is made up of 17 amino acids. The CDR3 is CASSLRRQGGGRETQYF. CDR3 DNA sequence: TGTGCCAGCAGTTTGCGTCGACAAGGGGGCGGGCGAGAGACCCAGTACTTC.

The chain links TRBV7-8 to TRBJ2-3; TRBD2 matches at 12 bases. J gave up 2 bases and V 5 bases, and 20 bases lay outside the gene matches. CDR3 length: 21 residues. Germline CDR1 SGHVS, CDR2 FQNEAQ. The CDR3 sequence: CASSPAPLLAGGLIFTDTQYF. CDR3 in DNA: TGTGCCAGCAGCCCTGCCCCCTTACTAGCGGGGGGACTAATTTTCACAGATACGCAGTATTTT.

The CDR3 coding sequence is TGTGCCAGCAGCTCGTCACAGGGAGGTGAGCAGTTCTTC. Translating gives CASSSSQGGEQFF. The chain combines TRBV7-9 with TRBJ2-1; D may be TRBD1 or TRBD2 (6 bases each). CDR1 and CDR2 (germline): SEHNR, FQNEAQ (reference sequence). CDR3 length: 13 amino acids. V lost 4 bases, J lost 9 bases, and 13 bases lay in between.

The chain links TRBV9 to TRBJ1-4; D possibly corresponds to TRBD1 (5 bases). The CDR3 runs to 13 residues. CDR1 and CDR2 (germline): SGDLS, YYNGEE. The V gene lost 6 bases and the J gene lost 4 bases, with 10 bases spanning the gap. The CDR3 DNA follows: TGTGCCAGCAACCGGGGCCTTAATGAAAAACTGTTTTTT. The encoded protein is CASNRGLNEKLFF. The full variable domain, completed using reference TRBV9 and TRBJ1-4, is DSGVTQTPKHLITATGQRVTLRCSPRSGDLSVYWYQQSLDQGLQFLIQYYNGEERAKGNILERFSAQQFPDLHSELNLSSLELGDSALYFCASNRGLNEKLFFGSGTQLSVL.

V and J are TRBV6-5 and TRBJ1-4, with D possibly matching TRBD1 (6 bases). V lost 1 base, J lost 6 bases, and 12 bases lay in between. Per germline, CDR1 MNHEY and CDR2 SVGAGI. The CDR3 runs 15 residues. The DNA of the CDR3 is TGTGCCAGCAGTTACTTGAGGGGGAAGGATGAAAAACTGTTTTTT. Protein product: CASSYLRGKDEKLFF.

As DNA, the CDR3 is TGTGCCAGCAGTGACGTGGGTACGTCGAATCAGCCCCAGCATTTT. Amino acid sequence: CASSDVGTSNQPQHF. The gene calls are TRBV2 and TRBJ1-5, with unresolved D. This CDR3 comprises 15 residues. Trimming cost V 3 bases and J 4 bases, with 13 bases left between them. CDR1 and CDR2 (germline): SNHLY, FYNNEI.

The CDR3 region has the DNA TGCAGCGTTGCTCGACTAGCGGGGGTCCAAGAGACCCAGTACTTC. Encoded protein: CSVARLAGVQETQYF. The genes are TRBV29-1 and TRBJ2-5, with 12 nucleotides matching TRBD2. Germline V CDR1 and CDR2: SQVTM, ANQGSEA. This CDR3 spans 15 amino acids. V was clipped by 4 bases and J by 1 base; unmatched bases: 4.

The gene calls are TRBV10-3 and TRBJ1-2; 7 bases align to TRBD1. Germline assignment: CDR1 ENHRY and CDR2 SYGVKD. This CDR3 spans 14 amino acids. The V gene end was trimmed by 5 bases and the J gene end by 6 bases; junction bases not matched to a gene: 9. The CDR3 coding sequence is TGTGCCATCAGTCAAACAGGGGATTCCGATGGCTACACCTTC. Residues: CAISQTGDSDGYTF.

CDR3 coding DNA: TGTGCCAGCAGTTTAGCGTTTCAGGGAGGCGAGACCCAGTACTTC. Protein sequence: CASSLAFQGGETQYF. The chain employs TRBV12-3 or TRBV12-4 and TRBJ2-5; D perhaps matches TRBD2 (6 bases). V gave up 0 bases and J gave up 5 bases, with 13 bases separating them. This CDR3 has 15 residues.

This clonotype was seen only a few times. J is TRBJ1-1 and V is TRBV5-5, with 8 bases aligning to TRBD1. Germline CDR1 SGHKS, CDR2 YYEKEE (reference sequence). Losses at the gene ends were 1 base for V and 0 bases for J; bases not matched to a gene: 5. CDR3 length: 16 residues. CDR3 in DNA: TGTGCCAGCAGCTTGCAGGGGGCCAGCGTGAACACTGAAGCTTTCTTT. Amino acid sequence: CASSLQGASVNTEAFF.

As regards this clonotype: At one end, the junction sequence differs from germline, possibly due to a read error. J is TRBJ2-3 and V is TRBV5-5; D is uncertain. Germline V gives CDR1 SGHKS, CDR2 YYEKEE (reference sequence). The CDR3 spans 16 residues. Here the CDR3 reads CASSLQAPTFADTRYF. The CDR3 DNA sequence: TGTGCCAGCAGCTTGCAGGCTCCCACTTTTGCCGATACGCGGTATTTT.

The CDR3 reads CSVERLAGGQETQYF. CDR3 bases: TGCAGCGTTGAACGACTAGCGGGGGGCCAGGAGACCCAGTACTTC. The gene calls are TRBV29-1 and TRBJ2-5, with 13 bases that match TRBD2. The V segment lost 2 bases and the J segment 5 bases; nucleotides outside the gene matches: 5. The CDR3 is made up of 15 amino acids. Germline-derived CDR1 and CDR2 are SQVTM and ANQGSEA. Full variable domain (missing parts from reference TRBV29-1 and TRBJ2-5): SAVISQKPSRDICQRGTSLTIQCQVDSQVTMMFWYRQQPGQSLTLIATANQGSEATYESGFVIDKFPISRPNLTFSTLTVSNMSPEDSSIYLCSVERLAGGQETQYFGPGTRLLVL.

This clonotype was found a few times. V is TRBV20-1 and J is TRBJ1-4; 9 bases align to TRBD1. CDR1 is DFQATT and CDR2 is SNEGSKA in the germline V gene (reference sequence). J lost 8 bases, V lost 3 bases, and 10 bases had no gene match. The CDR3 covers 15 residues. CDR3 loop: CSASNPTGGGEKLFF. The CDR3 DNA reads TGCAGTGCTAGCAACCCGACAGGGGGTGGAGAAAAACTGTTTTTT.

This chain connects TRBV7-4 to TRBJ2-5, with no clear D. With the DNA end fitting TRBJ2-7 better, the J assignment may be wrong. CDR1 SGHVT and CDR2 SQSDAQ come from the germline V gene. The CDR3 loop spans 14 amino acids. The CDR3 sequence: CASSLRTGTDEQYF. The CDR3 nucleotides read TGTGCCAGCAGCTTACGTACGGGCACGGACGAGCAGTACTTC.

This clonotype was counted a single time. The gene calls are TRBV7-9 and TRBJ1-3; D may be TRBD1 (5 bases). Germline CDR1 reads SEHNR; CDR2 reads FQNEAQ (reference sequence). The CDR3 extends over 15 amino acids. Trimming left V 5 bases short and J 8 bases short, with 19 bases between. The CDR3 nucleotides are TGTGCCAGCAGCCCCCGGGCAGCGGGGGTGGACACCATATATTTT. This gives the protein CASSPRAAGVDTIYF.

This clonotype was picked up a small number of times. The CDR3 bases are TGCGCCAGCAGCTCGGGACAGATCTATGGCTACACCTTC. As protein: CASSSGQIYGYTF. The chain recombines TRBV5-1 with TRBJ1-2; the match to TRBD1 covers 7 bases. Germline CDR1 is SGHRS and CDR2 is YFSETQ. V was pared by 3 bases and J by 4 bases, with 3 bases of the junction left unmatched. CDR3 length equals 13 residues.